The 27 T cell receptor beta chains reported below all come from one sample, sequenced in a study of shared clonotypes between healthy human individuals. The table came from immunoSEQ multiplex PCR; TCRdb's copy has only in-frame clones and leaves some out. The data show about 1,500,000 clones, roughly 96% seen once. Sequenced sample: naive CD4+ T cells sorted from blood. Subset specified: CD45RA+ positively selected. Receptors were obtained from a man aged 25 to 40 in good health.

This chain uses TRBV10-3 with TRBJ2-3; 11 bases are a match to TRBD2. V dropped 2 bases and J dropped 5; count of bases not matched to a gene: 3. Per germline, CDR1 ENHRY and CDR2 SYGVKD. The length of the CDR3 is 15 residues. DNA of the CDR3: TGTGCCATCAGTGAGGTAGCGGGAGGGGGAGATACGCAGTATTTT. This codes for CAISEVAGGGDTQYF.

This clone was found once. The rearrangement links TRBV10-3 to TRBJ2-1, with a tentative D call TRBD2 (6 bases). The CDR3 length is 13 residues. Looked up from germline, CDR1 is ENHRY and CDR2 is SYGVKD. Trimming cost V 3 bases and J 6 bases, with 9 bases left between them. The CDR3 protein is CAISERDFNEQFF. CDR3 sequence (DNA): TGTGCCATCAGTGAAAGGGACTTCAATGAGCAGTTCTTC.

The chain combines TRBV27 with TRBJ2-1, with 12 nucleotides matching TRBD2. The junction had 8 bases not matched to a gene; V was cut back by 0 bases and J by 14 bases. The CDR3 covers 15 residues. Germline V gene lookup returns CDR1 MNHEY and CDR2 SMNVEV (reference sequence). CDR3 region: CASSLSTSGSSGEFF. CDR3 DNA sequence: TGTGCCAGCAGTTTATCGACTAGCGGGAGTTCGGGGGAGTTCTTC.

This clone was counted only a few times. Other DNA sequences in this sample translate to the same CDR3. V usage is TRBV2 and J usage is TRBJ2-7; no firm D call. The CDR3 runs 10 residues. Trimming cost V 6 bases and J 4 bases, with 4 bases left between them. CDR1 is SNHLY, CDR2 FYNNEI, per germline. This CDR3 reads CASRGYEQYF. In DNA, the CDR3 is TGTGCCAGCAGGGGGTACGAGCAGTACTTC.

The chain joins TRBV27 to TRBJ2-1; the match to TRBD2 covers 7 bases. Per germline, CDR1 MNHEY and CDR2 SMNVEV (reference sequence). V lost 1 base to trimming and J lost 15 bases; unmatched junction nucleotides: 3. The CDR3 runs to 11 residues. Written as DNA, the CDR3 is TGTGCCAGCAGTTTATTGCGGGAGTGGTTCTTC. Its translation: CASSLLREWFF.

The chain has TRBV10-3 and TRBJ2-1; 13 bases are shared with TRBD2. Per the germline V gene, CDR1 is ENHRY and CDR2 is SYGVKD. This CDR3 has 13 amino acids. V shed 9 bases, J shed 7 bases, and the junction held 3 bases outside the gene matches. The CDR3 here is CAILAGGNNEQFF. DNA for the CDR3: TGTGCCATACTAGCGGGAGGGAATAATGAGCAGTTCTTC.

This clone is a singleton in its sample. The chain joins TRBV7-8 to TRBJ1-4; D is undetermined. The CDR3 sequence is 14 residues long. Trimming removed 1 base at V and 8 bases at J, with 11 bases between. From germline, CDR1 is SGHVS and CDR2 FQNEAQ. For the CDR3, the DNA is TGTGCCAGCAGCTTAGAAGGGCTTAGGGAAAAACTGTTTTTT. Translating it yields CASSLEGLREKLFF.

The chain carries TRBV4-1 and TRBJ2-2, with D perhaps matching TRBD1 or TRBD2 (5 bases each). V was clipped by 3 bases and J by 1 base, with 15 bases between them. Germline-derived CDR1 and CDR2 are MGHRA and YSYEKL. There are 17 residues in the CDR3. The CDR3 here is CASSHVRGKLNTGELFF. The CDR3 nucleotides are TGCGCCAGCAGCCATGTCCGGGGCAAGCTGAACACCGGGGAGCTGTTTTTT.

CDR3 in DNA: TGTGCCAGCAGCTACCGACGGGACAGGGAGCAGTACTTC. Translation: CASSYRRDREQYF. This sequence joins TRBV11-3 and TRBJ2-7; 8 bases are shared with TRBD1. V lost 4 bases, J lost 7 bases, and 6 bases stayed unmatched. This CDR3 contains 13 residues. Germline V gene lookup returns CDR1 SGHNT and CDR2 YENEEA.

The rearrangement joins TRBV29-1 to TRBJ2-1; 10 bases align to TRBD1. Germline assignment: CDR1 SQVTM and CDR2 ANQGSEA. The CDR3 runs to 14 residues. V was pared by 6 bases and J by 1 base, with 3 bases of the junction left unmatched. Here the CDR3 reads CSVRQGASYNEQFF. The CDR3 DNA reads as TGCAGCGTCCGACAGGGGGCATCCTACAATGAGCAGTTCTTC.

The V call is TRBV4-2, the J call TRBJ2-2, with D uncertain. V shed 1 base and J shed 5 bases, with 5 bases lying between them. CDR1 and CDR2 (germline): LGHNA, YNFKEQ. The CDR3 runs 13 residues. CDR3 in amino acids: CASSQVLTGELFF. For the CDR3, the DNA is TGTGCCAGCAGCCAAGTCTTAACCGGGGAGCTGTTTTTT.

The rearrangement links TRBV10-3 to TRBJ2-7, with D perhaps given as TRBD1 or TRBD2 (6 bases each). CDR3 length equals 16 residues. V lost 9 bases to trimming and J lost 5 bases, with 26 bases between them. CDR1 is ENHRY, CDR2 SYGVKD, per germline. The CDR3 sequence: CAISLGPGGAGDEQYF. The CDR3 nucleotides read TGTGCCATTAGCCTGGGACCCGGCGGGGCAGGGGACGAGCAGTACTTC.

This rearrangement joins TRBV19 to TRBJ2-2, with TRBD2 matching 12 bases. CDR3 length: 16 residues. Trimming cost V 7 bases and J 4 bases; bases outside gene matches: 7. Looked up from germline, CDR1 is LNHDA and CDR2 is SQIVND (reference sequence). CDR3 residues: CASKVLLAGGTGELFF. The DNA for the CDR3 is TGTGCCAGTAAGGTCCTACTAGCGGGAGGCACCGGGGAGCTGTTTTTT.

CDR3 sequence: CASSWGLGPSYEQYF. The CDR3 nucleotides read TGTGCCAGCAGCTGGGGACTTGGCCCTTCCTACGAGCAGTACTTC. The chain has TRBV7-2 and TRBJ2-7, with D possibly being TRBD2 (6 bases). Trimming shortened V by 4 bases and J by 1 base, and 14 bases separated the two germline ends. This CDR3 is built from 15 residues. Germline lookup yields CDR1 SGHTA and CDR2 FQGNSA.

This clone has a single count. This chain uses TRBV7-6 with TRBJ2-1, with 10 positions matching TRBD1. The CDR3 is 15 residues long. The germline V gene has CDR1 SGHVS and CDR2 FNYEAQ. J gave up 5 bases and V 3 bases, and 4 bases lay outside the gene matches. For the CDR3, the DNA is TGTGCCAGCAGCTTGAGGGACAGGGGTAACAATGAGCAGTTCTTC. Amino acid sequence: CASSLRDRGNNEQFF.

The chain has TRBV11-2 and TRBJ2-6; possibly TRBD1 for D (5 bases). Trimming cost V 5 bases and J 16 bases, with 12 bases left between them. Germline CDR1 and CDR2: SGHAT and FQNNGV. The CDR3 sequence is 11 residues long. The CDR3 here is CASSPVGQLTF. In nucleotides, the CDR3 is TGTGCCAGCAGCCCCGTGGGGCAGCTGACTTTC.

The DNA of the CDR3 is TGTGCCAGCAGCTTATTGCCGGGGCCCTACGAGCAGTACTTC. Its protein product is CASSLLPGPYEQYF. This sequence joins TRBV7-2 and TRBJ2-7, with D perhaps being TRBD1 or TRBD2 (5 bases each). V gave up 2 bases and J gave up 2 bases, with 10 bases separating them. This CDR3 contains 14 residues. CDR1 and CDR2 from the germline V gene are SGHTA and FQGNSA. Filled out from reference TRBV7-2 and TRBJ2-7, the complete variable domain reads GAGVSQSPSNKVTEKGKDVELRCDPISGHTALYWYRQSLGQGLEFLIYFQGNSAPDKSGLPSDRFSAERTGGSVSTLTIQRTQQEDSAVYLCASSLLPGPYEQYFGPGTRLTVT.

CDR3 residues: CASSDPVGGYNEKLFF. Written as DNA, the CDR3 is TGTGCCAGCAGTGACCCCGTAGGGGGTTATAATGAAAAACTGTTTTTT. This chain connects TRBV6-1 to TRBJ1-4; the D gene is possibly TRBD1 (6 bases). The V gene lost 3 bases and the J gene lost 4 bases, with 15 bases spanning the gap. Germline values: CDR1 MNHNS, CDR2 SASEGT. This CDR3 spans 16 amino acids.

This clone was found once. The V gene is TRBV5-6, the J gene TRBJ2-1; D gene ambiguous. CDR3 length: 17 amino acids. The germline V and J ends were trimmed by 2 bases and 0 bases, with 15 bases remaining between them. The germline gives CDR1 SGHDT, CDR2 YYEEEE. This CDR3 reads CASSLLLAASSYNEQFF. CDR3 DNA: TGTGCCAGCAGCTTACTTCTCGCGGCTAGCTCCTACAATGAGCAGTTCTTC.

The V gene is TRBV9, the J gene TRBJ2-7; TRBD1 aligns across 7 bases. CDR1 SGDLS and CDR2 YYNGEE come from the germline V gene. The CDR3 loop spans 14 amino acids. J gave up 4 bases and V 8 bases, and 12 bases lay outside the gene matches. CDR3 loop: CASSPGTAFYEQYF. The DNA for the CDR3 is TGTGCCAGTTCCCCGGGGACAGCTTTTTACGAGCAGTACTTC.

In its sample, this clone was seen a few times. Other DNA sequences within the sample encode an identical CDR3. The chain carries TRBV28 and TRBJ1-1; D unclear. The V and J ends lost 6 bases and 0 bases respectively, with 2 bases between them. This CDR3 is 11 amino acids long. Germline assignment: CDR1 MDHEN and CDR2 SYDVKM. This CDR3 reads CASRVNTEAFF. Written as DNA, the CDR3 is TGTGCCAGCAGGGTGAACACTGAAGCTTTCTTT.

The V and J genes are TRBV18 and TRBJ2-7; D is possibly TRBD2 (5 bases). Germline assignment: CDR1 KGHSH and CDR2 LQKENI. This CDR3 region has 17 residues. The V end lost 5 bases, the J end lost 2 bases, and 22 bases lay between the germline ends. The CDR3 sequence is CASSSLHRSEGPYEQYF. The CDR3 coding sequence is TGTGCCAGCTCATCGTTACATCGAAGCGAGGGCCCCTACGAGCAGTACTTC.

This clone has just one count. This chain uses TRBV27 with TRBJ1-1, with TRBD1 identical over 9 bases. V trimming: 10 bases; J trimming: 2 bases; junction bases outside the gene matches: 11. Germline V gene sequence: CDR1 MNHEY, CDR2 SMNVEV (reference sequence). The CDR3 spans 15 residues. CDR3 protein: CATTTGGAGNTEAFF. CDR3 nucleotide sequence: TGTGCCACCACCACAGGGGGCGCCGGAAACACTGAAGCTTTCTTT.

This CDR3 is CASSFHRTYGYTF. CDR3 DNA sequence: TGTGCCAGCAGTTTCCACAGAACCTATGGCTACACCTTC. V gene TRBV28 combines with J gene TRBJ1-2; D is ambiguous. CDR1 and CDR2 from the germline V gene are MDHEN and SYDVKM. This CDR3 has 13 amino acids. Deletions cut 3 bases from V and 4 bases from J, with 9 bases between.

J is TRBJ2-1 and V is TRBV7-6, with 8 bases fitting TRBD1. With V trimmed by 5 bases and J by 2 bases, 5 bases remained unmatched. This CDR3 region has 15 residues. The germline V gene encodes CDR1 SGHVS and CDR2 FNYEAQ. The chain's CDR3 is CASSHRGSPYNEQFF. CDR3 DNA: TGTGCCAGCAGCCACAGGGGGTCCCCCTACAATGAGCAGTTCTTC.

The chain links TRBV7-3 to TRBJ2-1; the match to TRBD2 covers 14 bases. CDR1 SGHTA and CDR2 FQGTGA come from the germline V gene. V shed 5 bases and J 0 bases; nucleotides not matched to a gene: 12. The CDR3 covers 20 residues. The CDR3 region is CASSPTGLAGAVSSYNEQFF. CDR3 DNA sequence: TGTGCCAGCAGCCCGACGGGACTAGCGGGAGCGGTGAGCTCCTACAATGAGCAGTTCTTC. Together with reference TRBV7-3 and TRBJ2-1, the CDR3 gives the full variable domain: GAGVSQTPSNKVTEKGKYVELRCDPISGHTALYWYRQSLGQGPEFLIYFQGTGAADDSGLPNDRFFAVRPEGSVSTLKIQRTERGDSAVYLCASSPTGLAGAVSSYNEQFFGPGTRLTVL.

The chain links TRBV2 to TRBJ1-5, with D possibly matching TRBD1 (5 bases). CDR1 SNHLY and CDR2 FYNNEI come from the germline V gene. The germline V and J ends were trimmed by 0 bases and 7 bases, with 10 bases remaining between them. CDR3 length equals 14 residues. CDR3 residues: CASSEAGWGQPQHF. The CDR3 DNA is TGTGCCAGCAGTGAAGCTGGATGGGGGCAGCCCCAGCATTTT.